The 9 T cell receptor beta chains presented below share a single source sample, sequenced in a study of cytomegalovirus exposure and HLA in healthy donors. The PCR had 60 Vbeta and 13 Jbeta primers. Here immunoSEQ multiplex PCR was the method, and the copy in TCRdb shows in-frame clones only, minus some. The sample has more than 110,000 clones, about three quarters seen once. The source material was PBMCs. These receptors were taken from a man aged 35 to 55 in good health and CMV-seropositive.

The genes are TRBV6-6 and TRBJ1-1; 7 bases match TRBD1. Germline assignment: CDR1 MNHNY and CDR2 SVGAGI (reference sequence). The ends lost 6 bases at V and 8 bases at J; junction bases unmatched: 0. This CDR3 comprises 10 residues. CDR3 protein: CASRDREAFF. CDR3 bases: TGTGCCAGCAGGGACAGGGAAGCTTTCTTT.

The chain recombines TRBV19 with TRBJ1-5; possibly TRBD1 for D (5 bases). CDR3 length equals 15 residues. Deletions cut 5 bases from V and 3 bases from J, with 14 bases between. Germline assignment: CDR1 LNHDA and CDR2 SQIVND (reference sequence). The CDR3 is CASSLYSGNNQPQHF. The CDR3 DNA is TGTGCCAGTAGTCTGTACTCAGGGAACAATCAGCCCCAGCATTTT.

V usage is TRBV6-5 and J usage is TRBJ2-7, with 7 bases identical to TRBD1. The trim removed 6 bases at V and 4 bases at J, leaving 12 bases unmatched. This CDR3 is 15 amino acids long. Germline CDR1 MNHEY, CDR2 SVGAGI. CDR3 in amino acids: CASRTGTVTFYEQYF. DNA of the CDR3: TGTGCCAGCAGGACAGGGACAGTTACCTTTTACGAGCAGTACTTC.

The gene calls are TRBV18 and TRBJ1-5; 9 bases fit TRBD1. Trimming at V came to 8 bases and at J to 0 bases, leaving 5 bases not matched to a gene. This CDR3 has 15 amino acids. Germline CDR1 is KGHSH and CDR2 is LQKENI. CDR3 residues: CASARQGDSNQPQHF. CDR3 sequence (DNA): TGTGCCAGCGCACGACAGGGGGATAGCAATCAGCCCCAGCATTTT.

The rearrangement links TRBV5-1 to TRBJ2-1; 11 nucleotides match TRBD2. The V gene's germline CDR1 is SGHRS and CDR2 YFSETQ. Trimming at V came to 2 bases and at J to 16 bases, leaving 8 bases not matched to a gene. This CDR3 comprises 13 residues. The CDR3 loop is CASSFALAGGLFF. The CDR3 DNA follows: TGCGCCAGCAGCTTTGCGCTAGCGGGAGGTTTATTCTTC.

The genes are TRBV28 and TRBJ1-1; D perhaps matches TRBD1 (6 bases). V was clipped by 3 bases and J by 2 bases, with 10 bases between them. Germline V CDR1 and CDR2: MDHEN, SYDVKM. This CDR3 region has 14 residues. The CDR3 reads CASSFRGGNTEAFF. The CDR3 coding sequence is TGTGCCAGCAGTTTCAGAGGGGGTAACACTGAAGCTTTCTTT.

This chain uses TRBV5-1 with TRBJ1-1; perhaps TRBD1 as D (5 bases). Per the germline V gene, CDR1 is SGHRS and CDR2 is YFSETQ. This CDR3 has 13 amino acids. Trimming removed 2 bases from V and 3 bases from J, with 8 bases in between. CDR3: CASSFLGDTEAFF. CDR3 nucleotides: TGCGCCAGCAGCTTTTTAGGGGACACTGAAGCTTTCTTT. The entire variable domain, with the rest obtained from reference TRBV5-1 and TRBJ1-1, is as follows: KAGVTQTPRYLIKTRGQQVTLSCSPISGHRSVSWYQQTPGQGLQFLFEYFSETQRNKGNFPGRFSGRQFSNSRSEMNVSTLELGDSALYLCASSFLGDTEAFFGQGTRLTVV.

This chain joins TRBV19 and TRBJ2-7; 12 bases match TRBD2. CDR3 length equals 15 residues. Germline CDR1 LNHDA, CDR2 SQIVND (reference sequence). The V segment lost 4 bases and the J segment 5 bases; nucleotides outside the gene matches: 6. CDR3 sequence reads: CASSTGLAGSHEQYF. The CDR3 region has the DNA TGTGCCAGTAGTACCGGACTAGCGGGGTCCCACGAGCAGTACTTC.

This chain joins TRBV27 and TRBJ2-3; the match to TRBD1 covers 10 bases. This CDR3 has 14 residues. The germline gives CDR1 MNHEY, CDR2 SMNVEV (reference sequence). Trimming removed 10 bases from V and 4 bases from J; junction bases left unmatched: 8. CDR3 protein: CATLGTGDPDTQYF. CDR3 DNA sequence: TGTGCCACTCTCGGGACAGGGGACCCAGATACGCAGTATTTT.